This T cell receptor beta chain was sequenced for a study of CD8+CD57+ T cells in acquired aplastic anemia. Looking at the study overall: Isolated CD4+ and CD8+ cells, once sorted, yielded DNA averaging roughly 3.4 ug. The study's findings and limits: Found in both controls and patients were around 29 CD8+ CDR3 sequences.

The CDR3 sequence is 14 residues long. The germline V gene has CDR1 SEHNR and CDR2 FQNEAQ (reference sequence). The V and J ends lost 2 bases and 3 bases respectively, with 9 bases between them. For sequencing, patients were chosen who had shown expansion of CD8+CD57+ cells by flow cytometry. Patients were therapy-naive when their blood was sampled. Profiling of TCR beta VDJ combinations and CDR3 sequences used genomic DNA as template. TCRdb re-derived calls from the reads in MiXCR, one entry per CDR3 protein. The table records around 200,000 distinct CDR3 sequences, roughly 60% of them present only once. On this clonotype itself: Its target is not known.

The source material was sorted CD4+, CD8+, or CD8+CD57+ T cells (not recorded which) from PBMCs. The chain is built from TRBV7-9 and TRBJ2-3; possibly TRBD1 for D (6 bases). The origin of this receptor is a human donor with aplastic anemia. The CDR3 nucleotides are TGTGCCAGCAGCTTATTAGGGACAACAGATACGCAGTATTTT. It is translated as CASSLLGTTDTQYF.